Following are 22 T cell receptor beta chains from one sample sequenced in a study of blood T cell repertoires in COVID-19. Some clones are missing from TCRdb's copy, which holds only in-frame ones; the method was immunoSEQ multiplex PCR. In the table there are around 200,000 clones, 65% to 85% of which are singletons. Sequencing was done on a sample of peripheral blood. These receptor sequences come from a woman aged 45-59 years with acute or convalescent COVID-19.

The chain links TRBV11-2 to TRBJ2-3; TRBD1 agrees at 9 bases. CDR1 and CDR2 (germline): SGHAT, FQNNGV. This CDR3 has 17 residues. Unmatched junction bases numbered 11, after V lost 1 base and J lost 6 bases. The CDR3 spells CASSLVYRGLFSDTQYF. The CDR3 coding sequence is TGTGCCAGCAGCTTAGTTTACAGGGGGCTTTTTTCCGATACGCAGTATTTT. The full variable domain, in which reference TRBV11-2 and TRBJ2-3 provide the parts outside the CDR3, is EAGVAQSPRYKIIEKRQSVAFWCNPISGHATLYWYQQILGQGPKLLIQFQNNGVVDDSQLPKDRFSAERLKGVDSTLKIQPAKLEDSAVYLCASSLVYRGLFSDTQYFGPGTRLTVL.

The chain uses TRBV29-1 and TRBJ1-1; D gene unclear. The CDR3 length is 13 residues. Germline V lookup: CDR1 SQVTM, CDR2 ANQGSEA. Between the trimmed V and J ends, which lost 0 bases and 2 bases, there was a span of 7 bases. The CDR3 region is CSVEDLLNTEAFF. CDR3 nucleotide sequence: TGCAGCGTTGAAGATCTTTTAAACACTGAAGCTTTCTTT.

This chain connects TRBV27 to TRBJ2-7; 11 nucleotides line up with TRBD2. This CDR3 is built from 15 residues. Germline CDR1 MNHEY, CDR2 SMNVEV (reference sequence). Unmatched junction bases numbered 4, after V lost 0 bases and J lost 6 bases. In nucleotides, the CDR3 is TGTGCCAGCAGTTTATCCGCGGGACTAGCGGCCGAGCAGTACTTC. Encoded protein: CASSLSAGLAAEQYF.

The rearrangement joins TRBV5-1 to TRBJ1-2; D perhaps matches TRBD1 (5 bases). The CDR3 extends over 13 amino acids. The V and J ends lost 5 bases and 6 bases respectively, with 14 bases between them. Germline V gene data show CDR1 as SGHRS and CDR2 as YFSETQ. CDR3: CASSSAGLDGYTF. In nucleotides, the CDR3 is TGCGCCAGCAGTTCTGCAGGGTTAGATGGCTACACCTTC.

The genes are TRBV2 and TRBJ1-2; 7 bases fit TRBD1. After removal of 7 bases from V and 4 bases from J, the junction contained 15 bases not matched to a gene. The germline CDR1 and CDR2 sequences are SNHLY and FYNNEI. This CDR3 is 16 amino acids long. In DNA form, the CDR3 reads TGTGCCAGCAAAGGGGGCCCAATACAGGGAGGCTATGGCTACACCTTC. Its translation: CASKGGPIQGGYGYTF.

The J gene is TRBJ1-4, the V gene TRBV4-1, with 8 nucleotides matching TRBD1. This CDR3 contains 15 residues. From germline, CDR1 is MGHRA and CDR2 YSYEKL. V was clipped by 6 bases and J by 3 bases; unmatched bases: 6. The chain's CDR3 is CASSRQGAPNEKLFF. The CDR3 nucleotides read TGCGCCAGCAGTAGGCAGGGGGCTCCTAATGAAAAACTGTTTTTT.

This clone was observed once. The CDR3 region is CATSMQGVGEQYF. CDR3 coding DNA: TGTGCCACCAGTATGCAGGGGGTAGGCGAGCAGTACTTC. V and J are TRBV24-1 and TRBJ2-7, with 7 nucleotides matching TRBD1. Looked up from germline, CDR1 is KGHDR and CDR2 is SFDVKD. V lost 6 bases, J lost 6 bases, and 7 bases stayed unmatched. This CDR3 comprises 13 residues.

The V gene is TRBV6-5, the J gene TRBJ1-4, with TRBD1 identical over 9 bases. The CDR3 spans 14 residues. Trimming took 4 bases from V and 5 from J; bases not matched to a gene: 2. Germline V lookup: CDR1 MNHEY, CDR2 SVGAGI. CDR3 amino acids: CASSSGTGNEKLFF. The DNA of the CDR3 is TGTGCCAGCAGTTCCGGGACAGGGAATGAAAAACTGTTTTTT.

This clone showed up just once. This chain joins TRBV5-6 and TRBJ2-3, with a possible D match to TRBD1 (5 bases). Per germline, CDR1 SGHDT and CDR2 YYEEEE. The CDR3 runs 13 residues. Trimming left V 2 bases short and J 4 bases short, with 8 bases between. The CDR3 coding sequence is TGTGCCAGCAGCTTTAGGGGTTCAGATACGCAGTATTTT. Its translation is CASSFRGSDTQYF.

J is TRBJ2-7 and V is TRBV5-6; 7 bases are a match to TRBD1. Per the germline V gene, CDR1 is SGHDT and CDR2 is YYEEEE. This CDR3 spans 13 amino acids. J lost 3 bases, V lost 3 bases, and 3 bases had no gene match. This chain's CDR3 is CASSSQGLYEQYF. CDR3 in DNA: TGTGCCAGCAGCTCACAGGGGCTCTACGAGCAGTACTTC. The whole variable domain, remainder taken from reference TRBV5-6 and TRBJ2-7, is DAGVTQSPTHLIKTRGQQVTLRCSPKSGHDTVSWYQQALGQGPQFIFQYYEEEERQRGNFPDRFSGHQFPNYSSELNVNALLLGDSALYLCASSSQGLYEQYFGPGTRLTVT.

This clone was seen only a few times. This chain links TRBV28 with TRBJ2-1; 9 positions match TRBD2. J gave up 6 bases and V 2 bases, and 8 bases lay outside the gene matches. In germline, CDR1 is MDHEN, CDR2 SYDVKM. The length of the CDR3 is 16 residues. The CDR3 is CASSLASSGVPNEQFF. The DNA of the CDR3 is TGTGCCAGCAGTTTAGCCTCTAGCGGGGTCCCCAATGAGCAGTTCTTC.

The V call is TRBV6-6, the J call TRBJ1-3; maybe TRBD1 (6 bases). The V and J ends lost 5 bases and 0 bases respectively, with 11 bases between them. The CDR3 covers 15 residues. In germline, CDR1 is MNHNY, CDR2 SVGAGI (reference sequence). The CDR3 bases are TGTGCCAGCAGTCCCGGACAGACCTCTGGAAACACCATATATTTT. Protein: CASSPGQTSGNTIYF.

J is TRBJ1-1 and V is TRBV7-2, with 10 bases matching TRBD1. The CDR3 extends over 16 amino acids. The germline V gene encodes CDR1 SGHTA and CDR2 FQGNSA. V was pared by 4 bases and J by 1 base, with 6 bases of the junction left unmatched. CDR3 protein: CASSSRDRGSNTEAFF. The DNA for the CDR3 is TGTGCCAGCAGCTCTAGGGACAGGGGTTCGAACACTGAAGCTTTCTTT. Together with reference TRBV7-2 and TRBJ1-1, the CDR3 gives the full variable domain: GAGVSQSPSNKVTEKGKDVELRCDPISGHTALYWYRQSLGQGLEFLIYFQGNSAPDKSGLPSDRFSAERTGGSVSTLTIQRTQQEDSAVYLCASSSRDRGSNTEAFFGQGTRLTVV.

This clone was observed a single time. As DNA, the CDR3 is TGTGCTAGTGGCACAGCGGGAGGACGGTACAATGAGCAGTTCTTC. It is translated as CASGTAGGRYNEQFF. The chain employs TRBV12-5 and TRBJ2-1; 9 nucleotides line up with TRBD2. The CDR3 contains 15 residues. Losses at the gene ends were 6 bases for V and 4 bases for J; bases not matched to a gene: 7. The V gene's germline CDR1 is LGHNT and CDR2 FRNRAP. Together with reference TRBV12-5 and TRBJ2-1, the CDR3 gives the full variable domain: DARVTQTPRHKVTEMGQEVTMRCQPILGHNTVFWYRQTMMQGLELLAYFRNRAPLDDSGMPKDRFSAEMPDATLATLKIQPSEPRDSAVYFCASGTAGGRYNEQFFGPGTRLTVL.

The V and J genes are TRBV5-1 and TRBJ2-1, with 7 bases identical to TRBD2. Germline V gene lookup returns CDR1 SGHRS and CDR2 YFSETQ. The CDR3 has 15 amino acids. The trim removed 4 bases at V and 4 bases at J, leaving 8 bases unmatched. Written as DNA, the CDR3 is TGCGCCAGCAGCCTGCGGAGCGGGATGTACAATGAGCAGTTCTTC. Encoded protein: CASSLRSGMYNEQFF.

The genes are TRBV2 and TRBJ2-5; 10 nucleotides align to TRBD2. This CDR3 has 16 amino acids. Per germline, CDR1 SNHLY and CDR2 FYNNEI. The J segment lost 5 bases and the V segment lost 7 bases, leaving 13 bases of the junction unmatched. This CDR3 reads CASTGSLAGVRETQYF. The CDR3 DNA reads TGTGCCAGCACGGGGAGCCTAGCGGGAGTTCGGGAGACCCAGTACTTC.

This rearrangement joins TRBV27 to TRBJ2-7, with D perhaps TRBD1 (7 bases). V shed 7 bases and J shed 4 bases, with 14 bases lying between them. Germline assignment: CDR1 MNHEY and CDR2 SMNVEV (reference sequence). This CDR3 is 13 amino acids long. The CDR3 here is CASTGGGTYEQYF. Here the CDR3 DNA reads TGTGCCAGCACAGGGGGAGGCACTTACGAGCAGTACTTC.

The genes are TRBV18 and TRBJ1-2, with D hard to call. V lost 0 bases and J lost 1, with 6 bases in between. There are 14 residues in the CDR3. Germline CDR1 KGHSH, CDR2 LQKENI. CDR3: CASSPPQVNYGYTF. The CDR3, as DNA: TGTGCCAGCTCACCACCGCAGGTTAACTATGGCTACACCTTC.

The V gene is TRBV28, the J gene TRBJ1-1, with D maybe TRBD1 (6 bases). From germline, CDR1 is MDHEN and CDR2 SYDVKM. V was shortened by 6 bases and J by 0 bases, with 14 bases between the two germline ends. This CDR3 spans 15 amino acids. CDR3 nucleotide sequence: TGTGCCAGCAGGAATCCGGACAGACTGAACACTGAAGCTTTCTTT. This translates into CASRNPDRLNTEAFF.

J is TRBJ2-4 and V is TRBV11-2, with D perhaps TRBD2 (6 bases). The length of the CDR3 is 14 residues. Trimming took off 4 bases at V and 9 bases at J, with 16 bases between the two ends. Germline loops: CDR1 SGHAT, CDR2 FQNNGV. The CDR3 bases are TGTGCCAGCAGCTCCACGGGGGACCTTGGCATTCAGTACTTC. Translated, it gives CASSSTGDLGIQYF.

The rearrangement uses TRBV21-1 and TRBJ2-1; the table's D call, TRBD1, has no DNA check behind it. TRBV21-1 is labeled a pseudogene. The CDR3 covers 16 residues. The CDR3 spells CASSKLYRGFYNEQFF. CDR3 nucleotides: TGTGCCAGCAGCAAATTGTACAGGGGCTTTTACAATGAGCAGTTCTTC.

This clone was seen a handful of times. Sequence at one end of the junction differs from germline and may be a read error. The chain links TRBV15 to TRBJ1-6, with D perhaps matching TRBD1 (5 bases). Per germline, CDR1 LNHNV and CDR2 YYDKDF (reference sequence). This CDR3 comprises 12 residues. The CDR3 DNA sequence: TGTGCCACCAGCGCCCGGGACTCACCTCTCCACTTT. Translated, it gives CATSARDSPLHF. The full variable domain, completed using reference TRBV15 and TRBJ1-6, is DAMVIQNPRYQVTQFGKPVTLSCSQTLNHNVMYWYQQKSSQAPKLLFHYYDKDFNNEADTPDNFQSRRPNTSFCFLDIRSPGLGDTAMYLCATSARDSPLHFGNGTRLTVT.